The subject of this entry is one T cell receptor beta chain. The table lists this clone with a count of one. What this receptor recognizes is not known. No per-base quality is available; no much larger clone lies one base away. These data originate in a study of T cell changes during pregnancy in multiple sclerosis (dated by TCRdb to between 2019 and 2020). Context from the whole study: The study looked at changes in the T cell repertoire across pregnancy in women with multiple sclerosis.

The germline V gene (reference sequence) yields GTSNPN for CDR1 and SVGIG for CDR2. The CDR3 runs 13 amino acids, cysteine and phenylalanine included. The read is trimmed to its CDR3 DNA, 39 bases read in frame from base 1. V and J are truncated by 1 base and 5 bases respectively, leaving an intervening sequence of 11 bases. Receptor libraries were prepared by the immunoSEQ multiplex PCR assay. This immuneACCESS table, as held by TCRdb, lists in-frame sequences with V and J called but not all clones. Of the missing ones, under half trace to an unresolved V gene in checked studies; the others have no known cause. The sample contains about 38,000 clones, about 91% of them found a single time. The top ten clones comprise 9% to 14% of the sample.

This TCR derives from a female donor with multiple sclerosis, enrolled in a pregnancy study. The rearrangement combines TRBV30 with TRBJ1-2; the D gene is perhaps TRBD1, from 6 matching bases. The source material was CD8+ T cells from peripheral blood mononuclear cells, sampled after pregnancy. The nucleotides read TGTGCCTGGAGTGAGATACAGGGATATGGCTACACCTTC. It is translated as CAWSEIQGYGYTF.